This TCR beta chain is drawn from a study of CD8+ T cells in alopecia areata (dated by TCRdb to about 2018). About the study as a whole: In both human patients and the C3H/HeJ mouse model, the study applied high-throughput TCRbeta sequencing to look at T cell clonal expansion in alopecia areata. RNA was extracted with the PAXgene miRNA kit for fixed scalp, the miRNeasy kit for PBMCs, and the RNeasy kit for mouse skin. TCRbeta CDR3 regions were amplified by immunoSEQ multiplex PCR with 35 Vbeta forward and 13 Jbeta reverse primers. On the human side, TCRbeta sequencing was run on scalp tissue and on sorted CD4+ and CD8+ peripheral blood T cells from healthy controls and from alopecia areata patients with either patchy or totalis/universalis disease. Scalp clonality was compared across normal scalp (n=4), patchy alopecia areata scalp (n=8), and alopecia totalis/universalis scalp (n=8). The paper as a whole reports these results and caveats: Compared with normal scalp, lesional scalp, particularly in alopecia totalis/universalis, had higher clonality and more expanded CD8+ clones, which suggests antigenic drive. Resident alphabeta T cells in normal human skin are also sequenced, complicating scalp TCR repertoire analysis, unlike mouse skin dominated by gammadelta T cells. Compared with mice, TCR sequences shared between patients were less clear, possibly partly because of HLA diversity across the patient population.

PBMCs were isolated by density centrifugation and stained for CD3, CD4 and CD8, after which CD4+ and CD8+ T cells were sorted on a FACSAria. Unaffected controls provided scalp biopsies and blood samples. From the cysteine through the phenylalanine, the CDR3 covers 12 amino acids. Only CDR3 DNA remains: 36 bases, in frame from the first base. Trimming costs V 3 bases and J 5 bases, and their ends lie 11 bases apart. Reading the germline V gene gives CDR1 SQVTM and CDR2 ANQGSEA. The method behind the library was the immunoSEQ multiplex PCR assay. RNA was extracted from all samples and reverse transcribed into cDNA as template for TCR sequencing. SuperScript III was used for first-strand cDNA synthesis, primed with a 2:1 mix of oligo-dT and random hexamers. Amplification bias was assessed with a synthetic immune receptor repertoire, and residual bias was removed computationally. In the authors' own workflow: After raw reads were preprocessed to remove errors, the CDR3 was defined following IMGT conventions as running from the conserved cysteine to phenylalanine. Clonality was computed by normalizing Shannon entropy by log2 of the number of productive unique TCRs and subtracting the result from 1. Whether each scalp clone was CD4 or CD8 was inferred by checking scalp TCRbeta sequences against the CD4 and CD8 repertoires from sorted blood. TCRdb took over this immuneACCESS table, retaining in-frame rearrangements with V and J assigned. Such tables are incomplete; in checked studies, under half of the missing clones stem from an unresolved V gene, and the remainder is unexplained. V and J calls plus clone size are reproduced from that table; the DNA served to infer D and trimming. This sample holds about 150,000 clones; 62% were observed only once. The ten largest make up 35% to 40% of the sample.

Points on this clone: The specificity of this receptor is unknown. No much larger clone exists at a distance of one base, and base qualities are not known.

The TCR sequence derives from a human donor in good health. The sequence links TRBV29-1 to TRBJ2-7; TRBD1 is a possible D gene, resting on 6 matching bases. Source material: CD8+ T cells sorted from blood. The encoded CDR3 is CSVDTGPDEQYF. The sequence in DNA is TGCAGCGTTGATACAGGGCCGGACGAGCAGTACTTC.